Detailed here is one T cell receptor (beta chain). The antigen is unknown. The CDR3 is 16 residues long. The V and J ends lost 3 bases and 1 base, in that order; junction bases with no gene match: 8. CDR1 ENHRY and CDR2 SYGVKD come from the germline V gene. Using immunoSEQ multiplex PCR, the repertoire was profiled, and TCRdb retains in-frame clones only, with some absent. The repertoire has 65,000 to 90,000 clones, 80% to 90% of them found once; the top ten carry 0.4% to 0.55%. The data were obtained in a study of OX40 agonist ivuxolimab in advanced cancers. As for the study in general: Ivuxolimab was administered intravenously to patients at 0.01 to 10 mg/kg every 2 weeks. General study points: The study observed clonal expansion of CD4+ and CD8+ blood T cells by week 6 at 0.1 to 3.0 mg/kg. Clonal expansion among partial responders at 0.1-3.0 mg/kg ranked near the lowest.

Individuals having autoimmune disease history or systemic immunosuppression were not enrolled. Here the sequenced sample was CD4+ or CD8+ T cells sorted from blood, taken in a trial of the OX40 agonist ivuxolimab. This clonotype was sampled from an adult with an advanced solid tumor such as melanoma, head and neck, liver or kidney cancer. The chain employs TRBV10-3 and TRBJ2-7; TRBD2 matches 8 bases. CDR3 in DNA: TGTGCCATCAGTGACCCGGGGGGGTGGGATTCCTACGAGCAGTACTTC. Protein product: CAISDPGGWDSYEQYF.